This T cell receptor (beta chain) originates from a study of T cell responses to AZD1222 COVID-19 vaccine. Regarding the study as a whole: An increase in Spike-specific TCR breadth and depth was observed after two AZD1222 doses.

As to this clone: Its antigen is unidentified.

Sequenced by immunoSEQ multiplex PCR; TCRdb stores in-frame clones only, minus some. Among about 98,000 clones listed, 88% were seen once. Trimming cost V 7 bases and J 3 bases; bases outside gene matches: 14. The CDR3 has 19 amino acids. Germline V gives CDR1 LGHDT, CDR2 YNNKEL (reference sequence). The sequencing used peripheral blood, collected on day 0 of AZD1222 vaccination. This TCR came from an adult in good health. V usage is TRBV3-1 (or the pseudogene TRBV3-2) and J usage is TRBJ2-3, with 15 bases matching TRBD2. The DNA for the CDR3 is TGTGCCAGCATCATTACAGGACTAGCGGGAGGGCCTACTACAGATACGCAGTATTTT. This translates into CASIITGLAGGPTTDTQYF.